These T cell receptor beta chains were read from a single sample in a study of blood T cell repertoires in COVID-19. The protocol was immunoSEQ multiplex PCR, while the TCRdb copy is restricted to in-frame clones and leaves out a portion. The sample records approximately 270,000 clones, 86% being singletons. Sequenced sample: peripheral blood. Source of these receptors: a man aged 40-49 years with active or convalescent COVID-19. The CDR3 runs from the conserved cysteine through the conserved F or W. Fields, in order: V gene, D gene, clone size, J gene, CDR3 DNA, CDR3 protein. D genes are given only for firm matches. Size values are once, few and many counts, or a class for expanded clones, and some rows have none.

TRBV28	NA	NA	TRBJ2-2	TGTGCCAGCAGTTCCACGGGACAGAACACCGGGGAGCTGTTTTTT	CASSSTGQNTGELFF
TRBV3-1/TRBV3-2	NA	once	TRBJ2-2	TGTGCCAGCAGCCCCCTAAGGTCCCTAATAGCCCTGAACACCGGGGAGCTGTTTTTT	CASSPLRSLIALNTGELFF
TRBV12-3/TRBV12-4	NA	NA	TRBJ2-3	TGTGCCAGCAGCTGGGGCAGAACAGATACGCAGTATTTT	CASSWGRTDTQYF
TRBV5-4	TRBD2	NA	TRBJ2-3	TGTGCCAGCAGCCCAGAGGGGGCGGGGGGGCTCACAGATACGCAGTATTTT	CASSPEGAGGLTDTQYF
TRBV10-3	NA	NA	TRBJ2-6	TGTGCCATCAGTCAGGGGTCTGGGGCCAACGTCCTGACTTTC	CAISQGSGANVLTF
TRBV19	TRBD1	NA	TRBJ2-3	TGTGCCAGTAGTATTGGACAGGGCGCAGATACGCAGTATTTT	CASSIGQGADTQYF
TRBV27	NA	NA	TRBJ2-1	TGTGCCAGCAGCCGGACACAGGGATTAGGCCCCAATGAGCAGTTCTTC	CASSRTQGLGPNEQFF
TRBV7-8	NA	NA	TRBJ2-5	TGTGCCAGCAGCAATACTGGGGGGGGCTCAGAGACCCAGTACTTC	CASSNTGGGSETQYF
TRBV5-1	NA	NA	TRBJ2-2	TGCGCCAGCCGGCTAGGAGGCACTTCGAACACCGGGGAGCTGTTTTTT	CASRLGGTSNTGELFF
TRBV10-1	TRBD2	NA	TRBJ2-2	TGCGCCAGTGCTAGCGGGAACACCGGGGAGCTGTTTTTT	CASASGNTGELFF
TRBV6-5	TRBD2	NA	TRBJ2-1	TGTGCCAGCGGACTAGCGGGGGGACACAATGAGCAGTTCTTC	CASGLAGGHNEQFF
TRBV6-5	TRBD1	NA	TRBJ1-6	TGTGCCAGCAGTCGGGACAGGGGATCACCCCTCCACTTT	CASSRDRGSPLHF
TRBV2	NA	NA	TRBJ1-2	TGTGCCAGCAGGCCAGACTATGGCTACACCTTC	CASRPDYGYTF
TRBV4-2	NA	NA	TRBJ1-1	TGTGCCAGCAGCCAAGAGGGAGGGAGGGACACTGAAGCTTTCTTT	CASSQEGGRDTEAFF
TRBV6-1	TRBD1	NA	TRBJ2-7	TGTGCCAGCAGTGAAGCCTGGGACAGGGTTCAGTACTTC	CASSEAWDRVQYF
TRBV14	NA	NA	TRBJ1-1	TGTGCCAGCAGCCAACCTACGGTGAACACTGAAGCTTTCTTT	CASSQPTVNTEAFF
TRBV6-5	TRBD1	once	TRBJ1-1	TGTGCCAGCAGTCGGACTACTACAGGGGGGGCTGAAGCTTTCTTT	CASSRTTTGGAEAFF
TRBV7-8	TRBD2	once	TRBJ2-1	TGTGCCAGCAGCTTAGAGGCGGGACTAGCGGGACAAAAAGAGGAGTTCTTC	CASSLEAGLAGQKEEFF
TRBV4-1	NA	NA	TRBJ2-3	TGCGCCAGCAGCCATGCCGGTGCTGATACGCAGTATTTT	CASSHAGADTQYF
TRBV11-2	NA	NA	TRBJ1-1	TGTGCCAGCAGCTTAGATCTAACCCGGGGCACTGAAGCTTTCTTT	CASSLDLTRGTEAFF
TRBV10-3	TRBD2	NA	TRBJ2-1	TGTGCCATCAGAGCGGGACTAGGGGGGGGTGGTGAGCAGTTCTTC	CAIRAGLGGGGEQFF
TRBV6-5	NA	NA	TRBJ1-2	TGTGCCAGCAGTTATACCGGGGGTAATGGCTACACCTTC	CASSYTGGNGYTF
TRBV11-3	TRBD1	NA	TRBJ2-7	TGTGCCAGCAGCAGAGACAGGGGGTACGAGCAGTACTTC	CASSRDRGYEQYF
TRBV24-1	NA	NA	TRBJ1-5	TGTGCCACCAGTTCGGGTAATCAGCCCCAGCATTTT	CATSSGNQPQHF
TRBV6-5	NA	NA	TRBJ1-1	TGTGCCAGCAGAGGACAGTCTAACACTGAAGCTTTCTTT	CASRGQSNTEAFF
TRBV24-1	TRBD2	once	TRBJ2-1	TGTGCCACCAGTGGGGGAGGGGTCTACAATGAGCAGTTCTTC	CATSGGGVYNEQFF
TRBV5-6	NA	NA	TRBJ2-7	TGTGCCAGCAGCCAGGGGAGGGGAGAGCAGTACTTC	CASSQGRGEQYF
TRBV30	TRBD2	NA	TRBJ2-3	TGTGCCTGGAGGACTAGCGCCACAGATACGCAGTATTTT	CAWRTSATDTQYF
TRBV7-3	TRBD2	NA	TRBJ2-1	TGTGCCAGCAGCCCACTAGCGGGAGCAGAAACCAATGAGCAGTTCTTC	CASSPLAGAETNEQFF
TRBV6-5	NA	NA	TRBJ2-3	TGTGCCAGCAGTTACCGGGTCTTCACAGATACGCAGTATTTT	CASSYRVFTDTQYF
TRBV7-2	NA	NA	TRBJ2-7	TGTGCCAGCAGCTTACCCCGGGACGAGCAGTACTTC	CASSLPRDEQYF
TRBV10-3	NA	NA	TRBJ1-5	TGTGCCATCAGTCAGGACAGAGATAGCAATCAGCCCCAGCATTTT	CAISQDRDSNQPQHF
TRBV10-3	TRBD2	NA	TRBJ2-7	TGTGCCATCAGTGACGGGGAGGGACTGATTTTCTCCTACGAGCAGTACTTC	CAISDGEGLIFSYEQYF